This T cell receptor delta chain was observed in a study of DNA immune sequencing with unique molecular identifiers (dated by TCRdb to 2018 to 2021). The study in broad terms: Immunomagnetic cell separation was used to enrich gammadelta T cells from buffy coats, and the genomic DNA of the enriched gammadelta T cells was sequenced. gammadelta T cells were enriched from PBMC of 9 to 11 healthy individuals by fluorescence-activated cell sorting. To compare enriched and non-enriched samples, 80 to 100 ng of enriched gammadelta T-cell DNA and roughly 950 ng of non-enriched PBMC DNA were sequenced. An ultrasensitive DNA-based TRD repertoire sequencing method using PCR-introduced unique molecular identifiers was developed and validated in the study. The method was checked using synthetic reference molecules and blood samples from healthy people. All donors were healthy people, and ten of the donors were profiled using sorted gammadelta T cells from peripheral blood. The full study reports these points: TRD repertoire diversity differed among healthy donors, and several donors were highly oligoclonal, with the top 5 clonotypes making up more than half of productive molecules. Novel TRD sequences not targeted by the primers cannot be detected with the primer-based approach. Among clonotypes in healthy donors, the most frequent TRD rearrangement was TRDV2 paired with TRDJ1.

This clone was counted between two and nine times. The clone's antigen remains unknown. Per-nucleotide qualities are absent, and no much larger clonotype sits a single base away. The method was multiplex PCR. Genomic DNA was amplified with a 32-plex assay using primers for all 8 TRDV and 4 TRDJ genes covering the CDR3. A 12-nucleotide UMI was introduced during two to three barcoding PCR cycles, after which a second PCR was performed with Illumina adapter primers. AMPure XP beads were used to purify the libraries, and library quality was checked on a Fragment Analyzer using the HS NGS Fragment kit. The sequencing was run with an Illumina MiniSeq mid-output kit, including approximately 21% PhiX, and 150 cycles of paired-end reads. In the original analysis: MIGEC version 1.2.9 was used to process the reads, grouping reads by UMI and building error-corrected consensus sequences. For post-processing, modified scripts from VDJtools version 1.2.1 were used together with the tcR R package. TCRdb reprocessed the public reads with the caller CATT; rows with the same DNA were merged afterwards. The authors' filters were not applied to this entry. The sample profile shows some 5,300 delta-chain clones; about a tenth of them were found once. The biggest ten clones account for 53% of the sample.

The junction carries 42 bases between V and J, which are trimmed by 6 bases and 2 bases respectively. Reading the germline V gene gives CDR1 GEAIGNYY and CDR2 EKD. Reading from cysteine to phenylalanine, the CDR3 counts 23 amino acids. The sequence is cut down to CDR3 DNA, 69 bases in frame from base 1. The sequenced sample was gamma-delta T cells enriched from blood buffy coat, or unenriched PBMCs (not recorded which). The TCR was taken from a human donor in good health. The rearranged chain carries TRDV2 and TRDJ1, with the D gene tentatively TRDD2 or TRDD3, based on 8 matching bases in each. Here is the DNA: TGTGCCTGTTACTTCCTACGACAACTCTCCTTACTGGGGGTCCCCGGCGGGACCGATAAACTCATCTTT. Translated, this is CACYFLRQLSLLGVPGGTDKLIF.